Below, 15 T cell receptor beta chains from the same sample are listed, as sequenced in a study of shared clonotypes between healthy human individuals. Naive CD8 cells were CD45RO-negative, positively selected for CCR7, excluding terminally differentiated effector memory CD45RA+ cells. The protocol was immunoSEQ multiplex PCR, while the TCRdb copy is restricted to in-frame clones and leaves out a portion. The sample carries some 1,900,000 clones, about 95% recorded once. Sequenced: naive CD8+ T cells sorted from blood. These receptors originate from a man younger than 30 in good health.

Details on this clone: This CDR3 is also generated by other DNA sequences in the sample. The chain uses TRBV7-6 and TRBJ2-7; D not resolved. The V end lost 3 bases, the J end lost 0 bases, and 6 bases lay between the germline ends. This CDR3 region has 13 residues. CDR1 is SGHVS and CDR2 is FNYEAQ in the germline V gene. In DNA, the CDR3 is TGTGCCAGCAGCTTCGGAGACTCCTACGAGCAGTACTTC. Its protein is CASSFGDSYEQYF.

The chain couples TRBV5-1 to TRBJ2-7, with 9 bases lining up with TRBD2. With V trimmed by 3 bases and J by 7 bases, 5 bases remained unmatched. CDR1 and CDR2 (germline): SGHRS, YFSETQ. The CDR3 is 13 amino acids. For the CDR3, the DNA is TGCGCCAGCAGCTCGCGGGAGGGCCAGGAGCAGTACTTC. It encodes CASSSREGQEQYF.

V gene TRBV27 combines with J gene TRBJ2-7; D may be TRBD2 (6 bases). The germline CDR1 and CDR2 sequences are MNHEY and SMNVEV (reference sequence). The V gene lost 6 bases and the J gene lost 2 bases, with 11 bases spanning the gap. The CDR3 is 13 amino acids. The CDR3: CASSRTKTYEQYF. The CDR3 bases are TGTGCCAGCAGCCGGACTAAAACCTACGAGCAGTACTTC.

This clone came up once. CDR3: CASSFPQGGESPLHF. In nucleotides, the CDR3 is TGCGCCAGCAGCTTCCCTCAGGGAGGGGAGTCACCCCTCCACTTT. The rearrangement uses TRBV5-1 and TRBJ1-6, with D perhaps TRBD1 (5 bases). The CDR3 sequence is 15 residues long. The germline V gene has CDR1 SGHRS and CDR2 YFSETQ. V was cut by 2 bases and J by 10 bases, with 16 bases left in between.

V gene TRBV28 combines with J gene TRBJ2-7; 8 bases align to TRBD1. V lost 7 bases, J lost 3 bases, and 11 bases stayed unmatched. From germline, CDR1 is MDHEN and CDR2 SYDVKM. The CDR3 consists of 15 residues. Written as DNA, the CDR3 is TGTGCCAGCAACAACCCGCGGACAGGGAGCTACGAGCAGTACTTC. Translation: CASNNPRTGSYEQYF.

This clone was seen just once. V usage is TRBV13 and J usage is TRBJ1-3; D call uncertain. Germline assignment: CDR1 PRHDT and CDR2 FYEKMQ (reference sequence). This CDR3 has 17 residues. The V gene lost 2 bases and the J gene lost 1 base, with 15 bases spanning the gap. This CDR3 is CASSLYPGKESGNTIYF. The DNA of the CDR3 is TGTGCCAGCAGCTTATATCCGGGGAAAGAATCTGGAAACACCATATATTTT. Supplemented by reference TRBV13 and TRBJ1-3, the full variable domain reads AAGVIQSPRHLIKEKRETATLKCYPIPRHDTVYWYQQGPGQDPQFLISFYEKMQSDKGSIPDRFSAQQFSDYHSELNMSSLELGDSALYFCASSLYPGKESGNTIYFGEGSWLTVV.

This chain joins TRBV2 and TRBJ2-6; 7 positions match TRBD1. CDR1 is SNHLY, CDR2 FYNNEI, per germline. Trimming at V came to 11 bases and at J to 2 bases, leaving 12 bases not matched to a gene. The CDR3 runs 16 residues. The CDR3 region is CADHPLGGAGANVLTF. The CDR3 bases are TGTGCCGATCACCCCCTAGGGGGCGCTGGGGCCAACGTCCTGACTTTC.

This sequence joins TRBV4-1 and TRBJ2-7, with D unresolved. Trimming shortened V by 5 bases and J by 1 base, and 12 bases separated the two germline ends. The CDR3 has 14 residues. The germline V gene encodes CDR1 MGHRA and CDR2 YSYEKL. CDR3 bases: TGCGCCAGCAGCGATATAACTATGTCCTACGAGCAGTACTTC. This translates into CASSDITMSYEQYF.

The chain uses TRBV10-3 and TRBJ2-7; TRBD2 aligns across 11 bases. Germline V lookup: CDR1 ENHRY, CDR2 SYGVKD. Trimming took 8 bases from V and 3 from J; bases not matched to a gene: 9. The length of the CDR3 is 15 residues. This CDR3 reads CAISSPTSGGYEQYF. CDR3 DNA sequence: TGTGCCATCTCCTCCCCCACTAGCGGGGGCTACGAGCAGTACTTC.

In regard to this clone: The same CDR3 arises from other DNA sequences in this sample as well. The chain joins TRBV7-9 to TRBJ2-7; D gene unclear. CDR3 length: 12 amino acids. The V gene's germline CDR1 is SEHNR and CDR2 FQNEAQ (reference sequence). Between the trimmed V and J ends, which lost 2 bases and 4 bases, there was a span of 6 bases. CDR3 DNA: TGTGCCAGCAGCTTAACAGCTTACGAGCAGTACTTC. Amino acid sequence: CASSLTAYEQYF.

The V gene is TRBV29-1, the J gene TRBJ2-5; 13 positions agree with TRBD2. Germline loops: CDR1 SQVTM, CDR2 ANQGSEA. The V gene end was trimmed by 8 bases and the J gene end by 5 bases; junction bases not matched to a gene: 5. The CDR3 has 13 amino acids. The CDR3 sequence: CSLRTSGGETQYF. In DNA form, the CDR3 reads TGCAGCCTTAGGACTAGCGGGGGTGAGACCCAGTACTTC.

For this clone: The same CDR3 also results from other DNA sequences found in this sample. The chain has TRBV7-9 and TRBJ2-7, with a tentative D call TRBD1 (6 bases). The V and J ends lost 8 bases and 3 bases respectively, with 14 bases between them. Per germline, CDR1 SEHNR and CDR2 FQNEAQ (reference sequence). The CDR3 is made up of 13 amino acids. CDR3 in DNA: TGTGCCAGCTCGCCCAGGGGCTTCTACGAGCAGTACTTC. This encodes CASSPRGFYEQYF.

CDR3: CASRHLAENTGELFF. In DNA, the CDR3 is TGTGCCAGCAGACACTTAGCAGAGAACACCGGGGAGCTGTTTTTT. The chain joins TRBV6-5 to TRBJ2-2; the D is unclear. The CDR3 is 15 amino acids. V lost 6 bases and J 1 base, leaving 12 bases between the germline ends. Germline V gives CDR1 MNHEY, CDR2 SVGAGI.

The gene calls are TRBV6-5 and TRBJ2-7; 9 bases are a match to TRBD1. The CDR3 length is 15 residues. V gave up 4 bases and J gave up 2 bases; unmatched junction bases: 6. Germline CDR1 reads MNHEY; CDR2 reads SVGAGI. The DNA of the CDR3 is TGTGCCAGCAGTTCTCAGGACAGGGGCACCTACGAGCAGTACTTC. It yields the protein CASSSQDRGTYEQYF.

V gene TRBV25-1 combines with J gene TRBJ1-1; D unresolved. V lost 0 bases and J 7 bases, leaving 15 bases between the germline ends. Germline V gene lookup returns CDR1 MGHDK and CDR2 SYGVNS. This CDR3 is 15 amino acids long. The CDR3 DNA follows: TGTGCCAGCAGTGAATACGCACGGACGAAGGGTGAAGCTTTCTTT. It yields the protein CASSEYARTKGEAFF.